Only a few counts were recorded for the clone carrying this T cell receptor beta chain. Its specificity is unknown. This entry is derived from a study of T-cell reconstitution after alpha-beta-depleted transplantation in children. Between the trimmed V and J ends, which lost 5 bases and 2 bases, there was a span of 6 bases. CDR1 and CDR2 (germline): SQVTM, ANQGSEA. This CDR3 is 11 amino acids long. During its preparation, the TCRbeta library received unique molecular identifiers. TCRdb reanalysed the PCR reads using MiXCR and keeps one entry per CDR3 protein. The sample carries some 830,000 distinct CDR3 sequences, roughly 16% recorded once. Study results and limitations: Certain patients had high TCRbeta diversity at day 60, and it came from recipient T cells and thymic progenitors that survived. The origin of alpha-beta T cells about two months after transplant was reportedly several hundred expanded graft clones.

The material sequenced was PBMCs, mostly from graft donor cells, taken 360 days after TCRalphabeta/CD19-depleted stem cell transplant. The origin of this receptor is a male patient younger than 18 who had a stem cell transplant for acute lymphoblastic leukemia, so the T cells may come from the graft donor. The chain joins TRBV29-1 to TRBJ1-1; D unresolved. CDR3 coding DNA: TGCAGCGTTCACCCAAACACTGAAGCTTTCTTT. Its translation: CSVHPNTEAFF.